Following are 20 T cell receptor beta chains from one sample sequenced in a study of shared clonotypes between healthy human individuals. TCRdb's table, derived via immunoSEQ multiplex PCR, lists solely in-frame clones and lacks some. This table holds 850,000 to 1,200,000 clones, approximately 70% found once. The sample was memory CD4+ T cells sorted from blood. Subset defined: CD45RA-negative fraction. All receptors come from a man aged 18 to 30 in good health.

This chain connects TRBV19 to TRBJ2-2; 11 positions agree with TRBD2. Per the germline V gene, CDR1 is LNHDA and CDR2 is SQIVND (reference sequence). This CDR3 region has 16 residues. The ends lost 3 bases at V and 8 bases at J; junction bases unmatched: 8. In DNA form, the CDR3 reads TGTGCCAGTAGTATCGGGACTAGCGGAGTGGCGGGGGAGCTGTTTTTT. It encodes CASSIGTSGVAGELFF.

The chain combines TRBV5-1 with TRBJ2-7, with D perhaps TRBD2 (6 bases). V lost 1 base and J 3 bases, leaving 11 bases between the germline ends. Looked up from germline, CDR1 is SGHRS and CDR2 is YFSETQ. CDR3 length equals 14 residues. The CDR3 DNA reads TGCGCCAGCAGCTTGTCCGGGACTCACTACGAGCAGTACTTC. The encoded protein is CASSLSGTHYEQYF. The variable domain in full, with the rest retrieved from reference TRBV5-1 and TRBJ2-7, is KAGVTQTPRYLIKTRGQQVTLSCSPISGHRSVSWYQQTPGQGLQFLFEYFSETQRNKGNFPGRFSGRQFSNSRSEMNVSTLELGDSALYLCASSLSGTHYEQYFGPGTRLTVT.

A word on this clone: Other nucleotide sequences from this sample produce the same CDR3. This chain connects TRBV20-1 to TRBJ1-2, with D possibly being TRBD1 (6 bases). The V gene lost 3 bases and the J gene lost 8 bases, with 10 bases spanning the gap. The CDR3 extends over 11 amino acids. Germline CDR1 DFQATT, CDR2 SNEGSKA (reference sequence). The CDR3: CSARTGGGYTF. DNA for the CDR3: TGCAGTGCTAGGACAGGCGGCGGCTACACCTTC.

The chain is built from TRBV28 and TRBJ2-2; D possibly corresponds to TRBD2 (5 bases). CDR3 size: 15 residues. Germline CDR1 is MDHEN and CDR2 is SYDVKM. Trimming removed 5 bases at V and 0 bases at J, with 10 bases between. The CDR3: CASSGRGANTGELFF. DNA for the CDR3: TGTGCCAGCAGTGGACGGGGTGCGAACACCGGGGAGCTGTTTTTT.

J is TRBJ2-7 and V is TRBV7-9, with 9 bases lining up with TRBD1. Germline values: CDR1 SEHNR, CDR2 FQNEAQ (reference sequence). Unmatched junction bases numbered 9, after V lost 5 bases and J lost 1 base. This CDR3 has 16 residues. CDR3 protein: CASSTVQGADSYEQYF. In DNA, the CDR3 is TGTGCCAGCAGCACCGTACAGGGGGCTGATTCCTACGAGCAGTACTTC.

This clone was found many times. This chain joins TRBV27 and TRBJ2-7; the match to TRBD2 covers 8 bases. V shed 4 bases and J 3 bases; nucleotides not matched to a gene: 8. This CDR3 comprises 15 residues. The germline CDR1 and CDR2 sequences are MNHEY and SMNVEV (reference sequence). Here the CDR3 reads CASSSGSGSVYEQYF. In DNA form, the CDR3 reads TGTGCCAGCAGTTCCGGGAGCGGGAGCGTCTACGAGCAGTACTTC.

This chain connects TRBV19 to TRBJ2-7; TRBD1 is a possible D gene (5 bases). The CDR3 spans 15 residues. Germline loops: CDR1 LNHDA, CDR2 SQIVND (reference sequence). The ends were cut back, 3 bases at V and 9 bases at J, with 21 bases in the middle. The CDR3 bases are TGTGCCAGTAGTATGACAGATAAATCCTACGAAGGGCAGTACTTC. The encoded protein is CASSMTDKSYEGQYF. Full variable domain (rest looked up from reference TRBV19 and TRBJ2-7): DGGITQSPKYLFRKEGQNVTLSCEQNLNHDAMYWYRQDPGQGLRLIYYSQIVNDFQKGDIAEGYSVSREKKESFPLTVTSAQKNPTAFYLCASSMTDKSYEGQYFGPGTRLTVT.

This chain joins TRBV6-5 and TRBJ2-7; D may be TRBD2 (5 bases). The CDR3 consists of 13 residues. Germline V CDR1 and CDR2: MNHEY, SVGAGI. Between the trimmed V and J ends, which lost 8 bases and 3 bases, there was a span of 14 bases. CDR3 DNA: TGTGCCAGCCGTCCTACTAGTTGCTACGAGCAGTACTTC. Translated: CASRPTSCYEQYF.

This clone has only one observation. This may be a read error: a much more frequent sequence differs by one nucleotide. V and J are TRBV30 and TRBJ1-5; TRBD1 matches 7 bases. V trimming: 8 bases; J trimming: 6 bases; junction bases outside the gene matches: 16. The germline V gene encodes CDR1 GTSNPN and CDR2 SVGIG (reference sequence). This CDR3 comprises 15 residues. CDR3: CARWLYRGKGQPQHF. The CDR3 bases are TGTGCCCGGTGGCTTTACAGGGGAAAGGGTCAGCCCCAGCATTTT.

V and J are TRBV2 and TRBJ2-5; 9 bases fit TRBD2. CDR1 and CDR2 (germline): SNHLY, FYNNEI. The CDR3 is 16 amino acids. V lost 3 bases and J lost 5; bases outside the gene matches: 10. For the CDR3, the DNA is TGTGCCAGCAGTGAGAAGCGGGGGGTCCCCCGGGAGACCCAGTACTTC. Translating it yields CASSEKRGVPRETQYF.

The CDR3 DNA sequence: TGTGCCAGCAGCCCCGGGGGCAGAGGAGGCACTGAAGCTTTCTTT. It codes for CASSPGGRGGTEAFF. The V and J genes are TRBV7-9 and TRBJ1-1; maybe TRBD1 (6 bases). V gave up 5 bases and J gave up 4 bases, with 17 bases separating them. The CDR3 sequence is 15 residues long. Germline assignment: CDR1 SEHNR and CDR2 FQNEAQ (reference sequence). Combining the CDR3 with reference TRBV7-9 and TRBJ1-1 gives the whole variable domain DTGVSQNPRHKITKRGQNVTFRCDPISEHNRLYWYRQTLGQGPEFLTYFQNEAQLEKSRLLSDRFSAERPKGSFSTLEIQRTEQGDSAMYLCASSPGGRGGTEAFFGQGTRLTVV.

V usage is TRBV5-1 and J usage is TRBJ2-5; 10 nucleotides agree with TRBD2. V was clipped by 0 bases and J by 4 bases; unmatched bases: 12. The germline CDR1 and CDR2 sequences are SGHRS and YFSETQ. CDR3 length: 18 amino acids. CDR3 sequence reads: CASSLALLLAGEGETQYF. The CDR3 DNA reads as TGCGCCAGCAGCTTGGCCCTCCTTCTAGCGGGAGAGGGAGAGACCCAGTACTTC. Supplemented by reference TRBV5-1 and TRBJ2-5, the full variable domain reads KAGVTQTPRYLIKTRGQQVTLSCSPISGHRSVSWYQQTPGQGLQFLFEYFSETQRNKGNFPGRFSGRQFSNSRSEMNVSTLELGDSALYLCASSLALLLAGEGETQYFGPGTRLLVL.

This clone turned up a few times. The chain links TRBV28 to TRBJ1-4, with 8 bases identical to TRBD1. Trimming at V came to 6 bases and at J to 1 base, leaving 4 bases not matched to a gene. The CDR3 runs 15 residues. Germline CDR1 and CDR2: MDHEN and SYDVKM. The CDR3 loop is CASSLQGGTNEKLFF. In nucleotides, the CDR3 is TGTGCCAGCAGCCTACAGGGGGGAACTAATGAAAAACTGTTTTTT.

V gene TRBV5-6 combines with J gene TRBJ2-7; no clear D gene. The V gene's germline CDR1 is SGHDT and CDR2 YYEEEE. The V end was cut by 1 base, the J end by 3 bases, with 11 bases between. The CDR3 is 14 amino acids. CDR3 coding DNA: TGTGCCAGCAGCTTGAGGCCGGAAAGCTACGAGCAGTACTTC. This gives the protein CASSLRPESYEQYF.

The rearrangement links TRBV19 to TRBJ1-1, with D possibly TRBD1 on 5 matching bases. Deletions cut 4 bases from V and 5 bases from J, with 17 bases between. The CDR3 sequence is 15 residues long. Looked up from germline, CDR1 is LNHDA and CDR2 is SQIVND (reference sequence). The CDR3 DNA reads TGTGCCAGTAGTACCGTGGGGGGGAGTGGAACTGAAGCTTTCTTT. It translates to CASSTVGGSGTEAFF.

The chain joins TRBV2 to TRBJ2-7, with D perhaps TRBD2 (6 bases). From germline, CDR1 is SNHLY and CDR2 FYNNEI. The CDR3 is 14 amino acids. V lost 7 bases to trimming and J lost 2 bases, with 15 bases between them. This chain's CDR3 is CASTPRRDAYEQYF. In DNA, the CDR3 is TGTGCCAGCACTCCAAGGCGGGACGCCTACGAGCAGTACTTC.

The chain recombines TRBV10-2 with TRBJ2-5; TRBD2 might be the D (5 bases). Germline V gives CDR1 WSHSY, CDR2 SAAADI. The CDR3 runs 13 residues. Trimming left V 6 bases short and J 5 bases short, with 13 bases between. CDR3 bases: TGCGCCAGCAGCGACTACGGTGCGGAGACCCAGTACTTC. Protein sequence: CASSDYGAETQYF.

About this clone itself: This same CDR3 is encoded by further DNA sequences in the sample. V and J are TRBV6-5 and TRBJ2-1; a weak D match, TRBD2 (5 bases). Germline assignment: CDR1 MNHEY and CDR2 SVGAGI. This CDR3 spans 15 amino acids. V gave up 5 bases and J gave up 0 bases, with 11 bases separating them. The CDR3 loop reads CASSRSGSSYNEQFF. DNA of the CDR3: TGTGCCAGCAGTCGCTCGGGGAGCTCCTACAATGAGCAGTTCTTC.

This clone showed up many times. The J gene is TRBJ1-1, the V gene TRBV7-9; D gene uncertain. CDR3 length equals 15 residues. Germline assignment: CDR1 SEHNR and CDR2 FQNEAQ (reference sequence). V shed 2 bases and J shed 0 bases, with 10 bases lying between them. CDR3 nucleotides: TGTGCCAGCAGCTTAACAGCAATACTGAACACTGAAGCTTTCTTT. Its translation: CASSLTAILNTEAFF.

Notes on this clone: Additional DNA sequences in this sample encode the identical CDR3. The V call is TRBV5-6, the J call TRBJ1-2; D is unclear. The CDR3 covers 11 residues. CDR1 SGHDT and CDR2 YYEEEE come from the germline V gene. Trimming cost V 2 bases and J 7 bases, with 6 bases left between them. CDR3 DNA sequence: TGTGCCAGCAGCTTAGGACCTGGCTACACCTTC. This translates into CASSLGPGYTF.